These 5 T cell receptor beta chains share one sample of origin, sequenced in a study of cytomegalovirus exposure and HLA in healthy donors. 13 Jbeta primers and 60 Vbeta primers were used for the PCR. Clones were read by immunoSEQ multiplex PCR, and TCRdb kept only the in-frame ones, dropping some. The table lists 180,000 or so clones, more than 70% of them singletons. Sequencing was carried out using PBMCs. The receptors derive from a woman in her thirties or forties in good health and CMV-seropositive.

The chain has TRBV2 and TRBJ2-3, with a possible D match to TRBD2 (6 bases). There are 16 residues in the CDR3. The germline V gene encodes CDR1 SNHLY and CDR2 FYNNEI. With 6 bases removed from V and 0 bases from J, the gap between germline ends came to 16 bases. The CDR3 sequence is CASRGRDSISTDTQYF. The CDR3 DNA follows: TGTGCCAGCAGAGGAAGGGACTCTATCAGCACAGATACGCAGTATTTT.

This chain links TRBV7-9 with TRBJ1-4; 9 bases agree with TRBD1. The trim removed 5 bases at V and 11 bases at J, leaving 15 bases unmatched. Germline values: CDR1 SEHNR, CDR2 FQNEAQ (reference sequence). The CDR3 covers 16 residues. The CDR3: CASSVGQGGVSEKLFF. CDR3 sequence (DNA): TGTGCCAGCAGCGTGGGACAGGGTGGTGTATCCGAGAAACTGTTTTTT.

The chain employs TRBV19 and TRBJ1-4, with 7 bases fitting TRBD1. The length of the CDR3 is 13 residues. CDR1 is LNHDA and CDR2 is SQIVND in the germline V gene (reference sequence). V lost 7 bases to trimming and J lost 6 bases; unmatched junction nucleotides: 5. CDR3 sequence reads: CASINRGDEKLFF. The DNA of the CDR3 is TGTGCCAGTATAAACAGGGGAGATGAAAAACTGTTTTTT.

This chain uses TRBV11-2 with TRBJ1-2; 8 nucleotides line up with TRBD1. Germline V CDR1 and CDR2: SGHAT, FQNNGV. The junction had 3 bases not matched to a gene; V was cut back by 3 bases and J by 6 bases. CDR3 size: 13 residues. The CDR3 region is CASSLTGDDGYTF. The CDR3 nucleotides read TGTGCCAGCAGCTTGACAGGGGACGATGGCTACACCTTC.

This clone was seen more than once but under ten times. The V gene is TRBV28, the J gene TRBJ1-5, with 7 bases aligning to TRBD1. The CDR3 covers 16 residues. Germline CDR1 and CDR2: MDHEN and SYDVKM. Germline trimming cut 5 bases from V and 2 bases from J; bases unmatched to any gene: 9. The CDR3 sequence is CASSGGDRAGNQPQHF. CDR3 sequence (DNA): TGTGCCAGCAGTGGAGGAGACAGGGCTGGCAATCAGCCCCAGCATTTT.